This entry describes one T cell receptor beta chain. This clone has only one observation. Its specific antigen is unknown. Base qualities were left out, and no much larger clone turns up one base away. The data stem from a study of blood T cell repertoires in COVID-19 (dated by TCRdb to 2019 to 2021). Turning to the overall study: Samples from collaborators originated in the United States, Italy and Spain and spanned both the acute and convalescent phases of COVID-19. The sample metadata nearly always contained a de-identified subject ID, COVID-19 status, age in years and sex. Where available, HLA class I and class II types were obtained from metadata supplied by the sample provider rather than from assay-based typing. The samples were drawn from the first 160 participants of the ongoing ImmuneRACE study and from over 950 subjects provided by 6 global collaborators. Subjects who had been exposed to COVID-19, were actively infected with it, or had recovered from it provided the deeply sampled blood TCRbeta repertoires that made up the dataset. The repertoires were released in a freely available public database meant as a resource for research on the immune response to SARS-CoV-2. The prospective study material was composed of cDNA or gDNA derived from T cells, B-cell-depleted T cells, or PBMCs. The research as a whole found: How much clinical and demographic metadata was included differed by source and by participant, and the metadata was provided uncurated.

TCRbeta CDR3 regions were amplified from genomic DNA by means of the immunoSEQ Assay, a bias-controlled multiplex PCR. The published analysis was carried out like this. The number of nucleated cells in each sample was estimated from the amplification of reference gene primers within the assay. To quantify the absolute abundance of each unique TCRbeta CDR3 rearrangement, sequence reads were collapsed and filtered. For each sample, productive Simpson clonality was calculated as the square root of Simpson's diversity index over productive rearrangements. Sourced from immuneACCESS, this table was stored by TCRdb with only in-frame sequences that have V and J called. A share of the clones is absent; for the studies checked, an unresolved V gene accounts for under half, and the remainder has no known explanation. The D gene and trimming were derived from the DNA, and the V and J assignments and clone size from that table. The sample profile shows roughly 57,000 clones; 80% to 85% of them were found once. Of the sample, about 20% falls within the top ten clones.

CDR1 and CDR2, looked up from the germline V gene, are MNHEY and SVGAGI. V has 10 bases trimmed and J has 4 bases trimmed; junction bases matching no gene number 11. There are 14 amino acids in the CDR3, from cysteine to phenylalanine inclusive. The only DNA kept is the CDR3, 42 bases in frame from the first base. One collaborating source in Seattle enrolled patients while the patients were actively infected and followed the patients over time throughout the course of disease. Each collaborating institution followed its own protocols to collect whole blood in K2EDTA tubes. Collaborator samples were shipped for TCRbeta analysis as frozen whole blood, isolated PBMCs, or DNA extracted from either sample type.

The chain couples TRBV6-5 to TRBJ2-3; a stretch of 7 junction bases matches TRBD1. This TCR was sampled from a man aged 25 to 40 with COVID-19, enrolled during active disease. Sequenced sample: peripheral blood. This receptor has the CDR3 CATSGDRDADTQYF. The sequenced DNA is TGTGCCACCTCTGGTGACAGGGACGCAGATACGCAGTATTTT.